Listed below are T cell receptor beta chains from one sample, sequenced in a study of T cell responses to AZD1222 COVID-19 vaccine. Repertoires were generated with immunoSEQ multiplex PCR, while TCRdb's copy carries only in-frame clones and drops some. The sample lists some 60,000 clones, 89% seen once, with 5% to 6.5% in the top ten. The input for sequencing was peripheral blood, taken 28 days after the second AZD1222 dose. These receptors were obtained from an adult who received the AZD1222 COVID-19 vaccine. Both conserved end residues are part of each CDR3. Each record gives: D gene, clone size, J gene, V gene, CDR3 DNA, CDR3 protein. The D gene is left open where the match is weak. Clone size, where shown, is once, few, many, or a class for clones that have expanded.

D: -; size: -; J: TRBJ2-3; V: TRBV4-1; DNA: TGCGCCAGCAGCCAAGAGGCCTACCCGGGGGCAGATACGCAGTATTTT; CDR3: CASSQEAYPGADTQYF
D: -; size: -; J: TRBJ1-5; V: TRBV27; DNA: TGTGCCAGCGCCGGGACCGCTTTTTATAGCAATCAGCCCCAGCATTTT; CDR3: CASAGTAFYSNQPQHF
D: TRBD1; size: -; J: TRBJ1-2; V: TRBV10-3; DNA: TGTGCCATCAACCCCGGGACAGAATCTAATGGCTACACCTTC; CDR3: CAINPGTESNGYTF
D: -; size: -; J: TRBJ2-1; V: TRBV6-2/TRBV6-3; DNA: TGTGCCGGCAGTCCGTCGAGGGCGGGTGAGCAGTTCTTC; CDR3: CAGSPSRAGEQFF
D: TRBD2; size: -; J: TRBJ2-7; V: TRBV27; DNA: TGTGCCAGCAGACGGACTAGCGGGGGCCCCTCCTACGAGCAGTACTTC; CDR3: CASRRTSGGPSYEQYF
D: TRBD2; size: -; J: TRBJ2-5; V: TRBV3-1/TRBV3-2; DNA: TGTGCCAGCGGCTCCGGGGGGGCCAGAGAGACCCAGTACTTC; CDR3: CASGSGGARETQYF
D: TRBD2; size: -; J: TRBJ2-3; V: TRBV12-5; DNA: TGTGCTAGTGGTTTGGCGGGAGGGGCCGACACAGATACGCAGTATTTT; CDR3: CASGLAGGADTDTQYF
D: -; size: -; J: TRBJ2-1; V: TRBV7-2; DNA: TGTGCCAGCAGCTTAGATAACGCGTTTGAGCAGTTCTTC; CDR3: CASSLDNAFEQFF
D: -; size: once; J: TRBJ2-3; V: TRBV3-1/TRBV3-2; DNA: TGTGCCAGCAGCCCCCTTGCGCGGGGGCCCAGCACAGATACGCAGTATTTT; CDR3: CASSPLARGPSTDTQYF
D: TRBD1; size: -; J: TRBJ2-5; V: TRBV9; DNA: TGTGCCAGCAGCGTAGCTATGCAGGGGGCAGGAGAGACCCAGTACTTC; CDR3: CASSVAMQGAGETQYF
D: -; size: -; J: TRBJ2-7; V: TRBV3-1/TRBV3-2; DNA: TGTGCCAGCAGCCACCAGGGCAGGTACCAGCAGTACTTC; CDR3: CASSHQGRYQQYF
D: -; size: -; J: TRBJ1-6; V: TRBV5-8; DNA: TGTGCCAGCAGCTTGGAAACAGGGAGTTCACCCCTCCACTTT; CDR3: CASSLETGSSPLHF